This is a list of T cell receptor beta chains from one sample in a study of identical twins. From the 5' RACE reads, TCRdb called clonotypes with MiXCR, one entry per CDR3 protein. The top ten clones hold 5% to 5.5% of a sample with about 210,000 distinct CDR3 sequences, around a tenth of them seen once. Sequencing used memory (CD45RO+) T cells sorted from blood. The receptors were gathered from a woman aged 18-29 years in good health. Each CDR3 is given with its conserved first and last residue. Each record gives: V gene, clone size, CDR3 length, J gene, D gene, CDR3 DNA, CDR3 protein. The D gene is left open where the match is weak. The size field is filled for only some rows; it gives once, few, many or a size class.

TRBV12-3/TRBV12-4	-	15	TRBJ2-2	-	TGTGCCAGCAGTTTACGGGCATCTAACACCGGGGAGCTGTTTTTT	CASSLRASNTGELFF
TRBV14	-	13	TRBJ2-2	-	TGTGCCAGCAGCCAAGATGCGGAGTCGGAGCTGTTTTTT	CASSQDAESELFF
TRBV12-3/TRBV12-4	many	16	TRBJ2-1	TRBD2	TGTGCCAGCAGTTTAAGGACTAGCGGGAGGATCAATGAGCAGTTCTTC	CASSLRTSGRINEQFF
TRBV5-6	many	14	TRBJ2-7	-	TGTGCCAGCAGCTTAGTGACAGGATCCTACGAGCAGTACTTC	CASSLVTGSYEQYF
TRBV7-8	-	13	TRBJ1-5	TRBD1	TGTGCCAGCAGCACGACAGGGGGAAGGCCCCAGCATTTT	CASSTTGGRPQHF
TRBV7-2	many	14	TRBJ1-1	TRBD1	TGTGCCAGCAGCTCGGGACAGCCTTACACTGAAGCTTTCTTT	CASSSGQPYTEAFF
TRBV6-1	few	14	TRBJ2-7	-	TGTGCCAGCAGTGAGGGTGGGGCTACCTACGAGCAGTACTTC	CASSEGGATYEQYF
TRBV28	-	16	TRBJ1-1	TRBD1	TGTGCCAGCAGTCCGGGGACAGGTATGCCGAACACTGAAGCTTTCTTT	CASSPGTGMPNTEAFF
TRBV7-2	few	14	TRBJ2-5	-	TGTGCCAGCAGCTTAATGGGCCTTCCGGAGACCCAGTACTTC	CASSLMGLPETQYF
TRBV5-1	many	15	TRBJ2-3	-	TGCGCCAGCAGCTTGGGAGCAGGAGGGACAGATACGCAGTATTTT	CASSLGAGGTDTQYF
TRBV7-2	many	13	TRBJ1-1	TRBD1	TGTGCCAGCAGCTTTGACAGGGGATTTTCCGCTTTCTTT	CASSFDRGFSAFF
TRBV4-2	-	16	TRBJ1-1	-	TGTGCCAGCAGCCAAGTTTCAGCTTCGGGGGGCACTGAAGCTTTCTTT	CASSQVSASGGTEAFF
TRBV12-3/TRBV12-4	many	14	TRBJ2-1	-	TGTGCCAGCAGTTTAGTACAGGGAAAAAATGAGCAGTTCTTC	CASSLVQGKNEQFF
TRBV12-3/TRBV12-4	few	12	TRBJ1-2	-	TGTGCCAGCAGTTTTGAAGGAAGTGGCTACACCTTC	CASSFEGSGYTF
TRBV15	few	14	TRBJ2-7	TRBD2	TGTGCCACCAGCACGGGACTAGCGATGTACGAGCAGTACTTC	CATSTGLAMYEQYF
TRBV20-1	few	14	TRBJ1-5	-	TGCAGTGCTAGAGAAGGAAGGCCGACACAGCCCCAGCATTTT	CSAREGRPTQPQHF
TRBV10-3	few	11	TRBJ2-7	-	TGTGCCATCAGTGATTTCTACGAGCAGTACTTC	CAISDFYEQYF
TRBV20-1	-	12	TRBJ2-4	-	TGCAGTGCTAGTCTGGTCAAAAACATTCAGTACTTC	CSASLVKNIQYF
TRBV5-1	many	14	TRBJ2-7	-	TGCGCCAGCAGTCGGGACCCCGATTCCTACGAGCAGTACTTC	CASSRDPDSYEQYF
TRBV6-2/TRBV6-3	few	19	TRBJ2-1	-	TGTGCCAGCAGTTACAGAGAGGGAGGCCGAACAAGTTCCTACAATGAGCAGTTCTTC	CASSYREGGRTSSYNEQFF
TRBV14	-	13	TRBJ1-1	-	TGTGCCAGCAGCCATGCTGGGCGTACTGAAGCTTTCTTT	CASSHAGRTEAFF
TRBV20-1	-	13	TRBJ2-2	-	TGCAGTGCTAGAGAGGCGGTAGCCGGGGAGCTGTTTTTT	CSAREAVAGELFF
TRBV25-1	-	16	TRBJ2-7	-	TGTGCCAGCAGTGAATTCCCCTTGGGACATTCCTACGAGCAGTACTTC	CASSEFPLGHSYEQYF
TRBV20-1	-	13	TRBJ2-7	-	TGCAGTGCTAGAGATGTATCCAGTGGGGAGCAGTACTTC	CSARDVSSGEQYF
TRBV7-2	few	15	TRBJ1-3	-	TGTGCCAGCAGCTTAGGGTGGGGCTCTGGAAACACCATATATTTT	CASSLGWGSGNTIYF
TRBV7-9	-	13	TRBJ2-3	-	TGTGCCAGCAGCTCGGGGTACACAGATACGCAGTATTTT	CASSSGYTDTQYF
TRBV12-5	-	13	TRBJ1-2	TRBD1	TGTGCTAGTGGTACGACAGGGTTTGCGCGCTACACCTTC	CASGTTGFARYTF
TRBV29-1	-	14	TRBJ2-7	TRBD1	TGCAGCGTTGACTTGGGGACAGGGACCTACGAGCAGTACTTC	CSVDLGTGTYEQYF
TRBV18	few	15	TRBJ2-2	TRBD1	TGTGCCAGCTCGCCCTACCGGGACAGTAGGGGGGAGCTGTTTTTT	CASSPYRDSRGELFF
TRBV20-1	many	14	TRBJ2-3	-	TGCAGTGCCCCTCCTAGTGGCGGCACAGATACGCAGTATTTT	CSAPPSGGTDTQYF
TRBV20-1	-	16	TRBJ2-3	TRBD2	TGCAGTGCTAGAGATCGTCGGCGGGGGGGCACAGATACGCAGTATTTT	CSARDRRRGGTDTQYF
TRBV20-1	few	15	TRBJ2-7	TRBD2	TGCAGTGGGACTAGCGGGGCCTTACGCTCCTACGAGCAGTACTTC	CSGTSGALRSYEQYF
TRBV5-5	few	13	TRBJ2-7	-	TGTGCCAGCAGCTTGGTCCCTGTCTACGAGCAGTACTTC	CASSLVPVYEQYF
TRBV20-1	-	13	TRBJ2-1	TRBD2	TGCAGTGCTAGTAGCGGGACATACAATGAGCAGTTCTTC	CSASSGTYNEQFF
TRBV6-1	many	14	TRBJ1-1	-	TGTGCCAGCAGCTCACAGGGCGAATACACTGAAGCTTTCTTT	CASSSQGEYTEAFF
TRBV20-1	-	11	TRBJ2-1	-	TGCAGTGCCCGACCCGGCTTGCAGCAGTTCTTC	CSARPGLQQFF
TRBV11-2	few	13	TRBJ2-5	-	TGTGCCAGCAGCCCCCAGCTGATAGAGACCCAGTACTTC	CASSPQLIETQYF
TRBV6-1	-	17	TRBJ2-1	-	TGTGCCAGCAGTGTCCATCAAGCCCGGTTCTCCTACAATGAGCAGTTCTTC	CASSVHQARFSYNEQFF
TRBV6-1	-	14	TRBJ2-1	-	TGTGCCAGCACCGGGCAGAACGTGGGGAATGAGCAGTTCTTC	CASTGQNVGNEQFF